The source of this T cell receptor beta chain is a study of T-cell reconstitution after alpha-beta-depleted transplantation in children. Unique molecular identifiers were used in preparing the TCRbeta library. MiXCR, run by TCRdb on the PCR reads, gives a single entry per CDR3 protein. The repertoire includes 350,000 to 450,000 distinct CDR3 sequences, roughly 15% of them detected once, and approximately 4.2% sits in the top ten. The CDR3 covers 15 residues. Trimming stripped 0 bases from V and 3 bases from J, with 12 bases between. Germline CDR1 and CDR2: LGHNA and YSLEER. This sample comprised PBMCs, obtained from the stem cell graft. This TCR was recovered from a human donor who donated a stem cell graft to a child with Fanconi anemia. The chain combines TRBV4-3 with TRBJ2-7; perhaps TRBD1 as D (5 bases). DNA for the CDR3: TGCGCCAGCAGCCAAGATAAGGGGATGGTCTACGAGCAGTACTTC. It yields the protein CASSQDKGMVYEQYF.